The 22 T cell receptor beta chains in this list originate from one sample, sequenced in a study of T cells after yellow fever vaccination. One entry per CDR3 protein, called by TCRdb with MiXCR from the 5' RACE reads. The profile shows 300,000 to 400,000 distinct CDR3 sequences, roughly 6.2% of them singletons. This specimen consisted of PBMCs, obtained 5 days after the yellow fever booster vaccination. The receptors were gathered from a man aged 25-40 years who received the YFV17D yellow fever vaccine.

This clonotype was counted at least ten times. This rearrangement joins TRBV5-6 to TRBJ1-5; weak D call: TRBD1 (5 bases). The CDR3 extends over 14 amino acids. V lost 5 bases to trimming and J lost 8 bases, with 17 bases between them. Germline values: CDR1 SGHDT, CDR2 YYEEEE. DNA of the CDR3: TGTGCCAGCAGTTATCAGGGTGACGCAGAGCCCCAGCATTTT. As protein: CASSYQGDAEPQHF. The full variable domain, with the rest looked up from reference TRBV5-6 and TRBJ1-5, is DAGVTQSPTHLIKTRGQQVTLRCSPKSGHDTVSWYQQALGQGPQFIFQYYEEEERQRGNFPDRFSGHQFPNYSSELNVNALLLGDSALYLCASSYQGDAEPQHFGDGTRLSIL.

This chain uses TRBV5-1 with TRBJ2-4; D gene ambiguous. Germline V gene data show CDR1 as SGHRS and CDR2 as YFSETQ. CDR3 length: 15 residues. Trimming stripped 4 bases from V and 2 bases from J, with 13 bases between. The CDR3 reads CASSDARLTKNIQYF. For the CDR3, the DNA is TGCGCCAGCAGCGACGCAAGGTTGACCAAAAACATTCAGTACTTC.

This clonotype has just a few counts. The V and J genes are TRBV20-1 and TRBJ2-3; D gene unclear. Germline CDR1 and CDR2: DFQATT and SNEGSKA (reference sequence). The CDR3 length is 10 residues. With 4 bases removed from V and 6 bases from J, the gap between germline ends came to 5 bases. DNA for the CDR3: TGCAGTGCTAAGACGGATACGCAGTATTTT. This gives the protein CSAKTDTQYF.

This clonotype occurred a few times. The chain combines TRBV20-1 with TRBJ2-7; D not certain. The CDR3 runs to 13 residues. CDR1 is DFQATT, CDR2 SNEGSKA, per germline (reference sequence). Trimming stripped 6 bases from V and 3 bases from J, with 15 bases between. The CDR3 spells CSAQKQTDYEQYF. CDR3 in DNA: TGCAGTGCGCAAAAGCAGACCGACTACGAGCAGTACTTC.

The chain links TRBV7-9 to TRBJ2-3, with a weak D call TRBD1 (5 bases). V was clipped by 2 bases and J by 5 bases, with 11 bases between them. CDR1 and CDR2 (germline): SEHNR, FQNEAQ (reference sequence). The CDR3 is 14 residues long. Written as DNA, the CDR3 is TGTGCCAGCAGCTTAAGACAGATTGTAGATACGCAGTATTTT. Protein sequence: CASSLRQIVDTQYF.

A few counts support this clonotype. The chain carries TRBV20-1 and TRBJ2-3, with D unclear. The V end lost 0 bases, the J end lost 2 bases, and 12 bases lay between the germline ends. Germline CDR1 DFQATT, CDR2 SNEGSKA (reference sequence). The CDR3 is made up of 15 amino acids. This CDR3 reads CSARDPTRITDTQYF. Written as DNA, the CDR3 is TGCAGTGCTAGAGATCCTACTCGGATCACAGATACGCAGTATTTT.

This clonotype was counted at least ten times. V and J are TRBV24-1 and TRBJ2-1; tentatively, D is TRBD2 (7 bases). The CDR3 runs to 14 residues. Germline CDR1 and CDR2: KGHDR and SFDVKD. With 7 bases removed from V and 6 bases from J, the gap between germline ends came to 15 bases. CDR3 loop: CATRAQGLFNEQFF. For the CDR3, the DNA is TGTGCCACCAGGGCACAGGGACTATTCAATGAGCAGTTCTTC.

The CDR3 region has the DNA TGTGCCAGCAGTTTCCCAGGGGGCACCGAGGCAAATGAAAAACTGTTTTTT. This gives the protein CASSFPGGTEANEKLFF. This sequence joins TRBV28 and TRBJ1-4, with 8 bases matching TRBD1. This CDR3 comprises 17 residues. V gave up 3 bases and J gave up 5 bases; unmatched junction bases: 11. Germline CDR1 is MDHEN and CDR2 is SYDVKM. The full variable domain, with the rest looked up from reference TRBV28 and TRBJ1-4, is DVKVTQSSRYLVKRTGEKVFLECVQDMDHENMFWYRQDPGLGLRLIYFSYDVKMKEKGDIPEGYSVSREKKERFSLILESASTNQTSMYLCASSFPGGTEANEKLFFGSGTQLSVL.

Ten or more counts support this clonotype. The chain carries TRBV5-1 and TRBJ2-1; 16 nucleotides align to TRBD2. CDR3 length: 18 amino acids. Germline assignment: CDR1 SGHRS and CDR2 YFSETQ. J was trimmed by 2 bases and V by 4 bases; bases with no gene match: 6. CDR3 loop: CASSGGGLAGGTYNEQFF. Written as DNA, the CDR3 is TGCGCCAGCAGCGGGGGGGGACTAGCGGGAGGGACCTACAATGAGCAGTTCTTC. The full variable domain, in which reference TRBV5-1 and TRBJ2-1 provide the parts outside the CDR3, is KAGVTQTPRYLIKTRGQQVTLSCSPISGHRSVSWYQQTPGQGLQFLFEYFSETQRNKGNFPGRFSGRQFSNSRSEMNVSTLELGDSALYLCASSGGGLAGGTYNEQFFGPGTRLTVL.

In its sample, this clonotype was seen many times. This chain connects TRBV7-9 to TRBJ2-7; TRBD1 might be the D (6 bases). CDR1 SEHNR and CDR2 FQNEAQ come from the germline V gene (reference sequence). The CDR3 has 12 amino acids. V lost 4 bases, J lost 7 bases, and 11 bases lay in between. CDR3 sequence: CASSSTGTEQYF. CDR3 DNA: TGTGCCAGCAGCTCCACAGGGACAGAGCAGTACTTC.

This clonotype was found a few times. V is TRBV5-1 and J is TRBJ2-1; 13 nucleotides agree with TRBD2. V dropped 5 bases and J dropped 4; count of bases not matched to a gene: 9. The CDR3 totals 17 residues. CDR1 SGHRS and CDR2 YFSETQ come from the germline V gene. Here the CDR3 DNA reads TGCGCCAGCAGGACCGTGCGGACTAGCGGGGGATACAATGAGCAGTTCTTC. This sequence encodes CASRTVRTSGGYNEQFF. The variable domain in full, with the rest retrieved from reference TRBV5-1 and TRBJ2-1, is KAGVTQTPRYLIKTRGQQVTLSCSPISGHRSVSWYQQTPGQGLQFLFEYFSETQRNKGNFPGRFSGRQFSNSRSEMNVSTLELGDSALYLCASRTVRTSGGYNEQFFGPGTRLTVL.

A few counts support this clonotype. CDR3 DNA: TGTGCCAGCAGTCTTTTCGGGTCACCCACAACTAATCAGCCCCAGCATTTT. It yields the protein CASSLFGSPTTNQPQHF. The chain combines TRBV28 with TRBJ1-5; D uncertain. The ends were cut back, 5 bases at V and 4 bases at J, with 21 bases in the middle. CDR3 length: 17 amino acids. CDR1 and CDR2 (germline): MDHEN, SYDVKM.

The CDR3 protein is CASSHLPGGEADTQYF. DNA of the CDR3: TGTGCCAGCAGCCACCTACCGGGGGGAGAAGCAGATACGCAGTATTTT. The rearrangement links TRBV7-6 to TRBJ2-3; 7 bases are a match to TRBD2. Germline CDR1 is SGHVS and CDR2 is FNYEAQ. This CDR3 has 16 amino acids. With 5 bases clipped from V and 4 bases from J, the junction kept 12 bases outside the gene matches.

The rearrangement joins TRBV7-2 to TRBJ1-2, with 8 bases that match TRBD1. Looked up from germline, CDR1 is SGHTA and CDR2 is FQGNSA. The CDR3 loop spans 14 amino acids. With 5 bases clipped from V and 10 bases from J, the junction kept 12 bases outside the gene matches. The CDR3 spells CASSDRQGIGVYTF. CDR3 coding DNA: TGTGCCAGCAGCGATCGACAGGGGATCGGAGTCTACACCTTC.

The chain couples TRBV20-1 to TRBJ2-1; D ambiguous. The germline V gene encodes CDR1 DFQATT and CDR2 SNEGSKA (reference sequence). The V end was cut by 6 bases, the J end by 6 bases, with 9 bases between. The CDR3 extends over 11 amino acids. The CDR3 reads CSAVPSNEQFF. The CDR3 DNA sequence: TGCAGTGCCGTCCCTAGCAATGAGCAGTTCTTC.

This clonotype was seen many times. The rearrangement joins TRBV7-2 to TRBJ1-3; D is ambiguous. V dropped 0 bases and J dropped 2 bases, with 8 bases sitting between them. The CDR3 spans 15 residues. Per germline, CDR1 SGHTA and CDR2 FQGNSA. The CDR3 sequence is CASSLADPPGNTIYF. The DNA of the CDR3 is TGTGCCAGCAGCTTAGCTGATCCGCCTGGAAACACCATATATTTT.

This clonotype was observed a handful of times. The chain has TRBV7-2 and TRBJ2-7; D not resolved. CDR3 length equals 13 residues. Germline CDR1 SGHTA, CDR2 FQGNSA. Trimming cost V 0 bases and J 3 bases, with 6 bases left between them. The CDR3 sequence is CASSLAGYYEQYF. In nucleotides, the CDR3 is TGTGCCAGCAGCTTAGCCGGGTACTACGAGCAGTACTTC.

V usage is TRBV6-1 and J usage is TRBJ2-7, with TRBD2 as a possible D gene (6 bases). Trimming took off 7 bases at V and 3 bases at J, with 19 bases between the two ends. Germline V gives CDR1 MNHNS, CDR2 SASEGT. This CDR3 contains 15 residues. CDR3 sequence (DNA): TGTGCCAGCACCGTAGGGCGCGGGAATGGCTACGAGCAGTACTTC. Amino acids: CASTVGRGNGYEQYF.

This clonotype was picked up a small number of times. V is TRBV28 and J is TRBJ2-7; D is possibly TRBD2 (5 bases). Looked up from germline, CDR1 is MDHEN and CDR2 is SYDVKM. CDR3 length: 13 residues. Trimming left V 8 bases short and J 3 bases short, with 14 bases between. The CDR3 DNA is TGTGCCAGCGATGCAGCGGAGAGCTACGAGCAGTACTTC. It specifies CASDAAESYEQYF.

The CDR3 DNA follows: TGTGCCAGCAGCGACCACGGACTGATCACCGGGGAGCTGTTTTTT. The encoded protein is CASSDHGLITGELFF. The V and J genes are TRBV7-9 and TRBJ2-2, with D possibly matching TRBD2 (5 bases). Germline values: CDR1 SEHNR, CDR2 FQNEAQ (reference sequence). This CDR3 is built from 15 residues. Trimming took off 5 bases at V and 4 bases at J, with 14 bases between the two ends. Full variable domain (outside the CDR3, taken from reference TRBV7-9 and TRBJ2-2): DTGVSQNPRHKITKRGQNVTFRCDPISEHNRLYWYRQTLGQGPEFLTYFQNEAQLEKSRLLSDRFSAERPKGSFSTLEIQRTEQGDSAMYLCASSDHGLITGELFFGEGSRLTVL.

V gene TRBV20-1 combines with J gene TRBJ2-3, with D possibly being TRBD2 (7 bases). The germline V gene has CDR1 DFQATT and CDR2 SNEGSKA (reference sequence). The CDR3 extends over 16 amino acids. Trimming left V 1 base short and J 4 bases short, with 18 bases between. The CDR3 DNA follows: TGCAGTGCTAGAGTCCTAGGGGGGGGGGTCCCAGATACGCAGTATTTT. This translates into CSARVLGGGVPDTQYF.

This clonotype was counted between two and nine times. This chain links TRBV7-2 with TRBJ2-5, with D uncertain. Trimming shortened V by 1 base and J by 13 bases, and 16 bases separated the two germline ends. The CDR3 is made up of 13 amino acids. Germline CDR1 SGHTA, CDR2 FQGNSA. The CDR3 DNA is TGTGCCAGCAGCTTAGTTTCGCGTCGAGAGCGGTACTTC. Its translation: CASSLVSRRERYF.